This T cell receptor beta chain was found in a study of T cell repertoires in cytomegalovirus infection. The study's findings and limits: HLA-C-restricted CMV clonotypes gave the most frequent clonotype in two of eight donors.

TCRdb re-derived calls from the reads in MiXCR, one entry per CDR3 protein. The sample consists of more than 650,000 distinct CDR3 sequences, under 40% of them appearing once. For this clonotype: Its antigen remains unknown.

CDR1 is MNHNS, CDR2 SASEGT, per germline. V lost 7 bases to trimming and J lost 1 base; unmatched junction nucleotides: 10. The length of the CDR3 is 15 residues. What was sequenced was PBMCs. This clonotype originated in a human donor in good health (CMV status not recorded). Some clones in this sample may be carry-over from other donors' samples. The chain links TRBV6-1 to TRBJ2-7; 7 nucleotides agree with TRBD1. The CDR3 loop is CASIRAMTGSYEQYF. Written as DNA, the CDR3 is TGTGCCAGCATCCGGGCGATGACAGGGTCCTACGAGCAGTACTTC.